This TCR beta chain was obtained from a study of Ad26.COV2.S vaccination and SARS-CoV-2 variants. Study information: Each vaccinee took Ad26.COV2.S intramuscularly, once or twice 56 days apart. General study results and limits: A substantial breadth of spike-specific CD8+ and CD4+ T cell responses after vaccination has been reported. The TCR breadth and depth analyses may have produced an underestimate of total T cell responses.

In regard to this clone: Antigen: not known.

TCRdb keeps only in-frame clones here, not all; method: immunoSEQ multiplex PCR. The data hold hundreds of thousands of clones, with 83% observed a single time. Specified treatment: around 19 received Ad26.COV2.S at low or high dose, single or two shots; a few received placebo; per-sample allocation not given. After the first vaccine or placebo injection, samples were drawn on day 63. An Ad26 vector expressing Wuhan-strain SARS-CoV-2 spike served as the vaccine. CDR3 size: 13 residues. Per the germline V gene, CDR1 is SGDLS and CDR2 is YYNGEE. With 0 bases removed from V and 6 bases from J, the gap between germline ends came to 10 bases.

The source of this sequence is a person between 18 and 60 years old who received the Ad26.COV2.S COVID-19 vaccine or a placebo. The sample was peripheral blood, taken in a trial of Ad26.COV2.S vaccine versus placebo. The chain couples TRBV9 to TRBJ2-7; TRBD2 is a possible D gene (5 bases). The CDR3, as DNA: TGTGCCAGCAGCGTAGTCGGGGTGGGCGAGCAGTACTTC. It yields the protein CASSVVGVGEQYF.